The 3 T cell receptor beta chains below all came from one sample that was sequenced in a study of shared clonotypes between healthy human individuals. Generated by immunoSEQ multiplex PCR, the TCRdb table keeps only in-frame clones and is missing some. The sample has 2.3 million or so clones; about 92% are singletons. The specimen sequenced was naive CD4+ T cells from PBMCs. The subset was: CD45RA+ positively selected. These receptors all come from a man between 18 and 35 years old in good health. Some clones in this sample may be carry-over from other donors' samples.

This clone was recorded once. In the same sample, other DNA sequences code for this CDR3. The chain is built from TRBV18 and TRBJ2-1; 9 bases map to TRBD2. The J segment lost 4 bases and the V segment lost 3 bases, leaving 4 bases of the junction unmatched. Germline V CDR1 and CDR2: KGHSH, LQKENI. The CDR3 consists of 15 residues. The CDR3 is CASSPVAGVYNEQFF. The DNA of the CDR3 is TGTGCCAGCTCACCGGTAGCGGGAGTATACAATGAGCAGTTCTTC.

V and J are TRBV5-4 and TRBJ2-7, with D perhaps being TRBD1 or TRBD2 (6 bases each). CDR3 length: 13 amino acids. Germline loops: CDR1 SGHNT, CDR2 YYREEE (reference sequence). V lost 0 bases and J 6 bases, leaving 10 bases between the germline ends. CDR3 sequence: CASSLGEGGEQYF. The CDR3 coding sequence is TGTGCCAGCAGCTTGGGTGAGGGGGGCGAGCAGTACTTC.

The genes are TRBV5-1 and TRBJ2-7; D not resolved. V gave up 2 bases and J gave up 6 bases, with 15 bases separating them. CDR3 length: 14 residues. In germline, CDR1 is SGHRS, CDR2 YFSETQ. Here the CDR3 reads CASSLGIESAEQYF. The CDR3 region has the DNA TGCGCCAGCAGCTTAGGGATTGAGTCGGCCGAGCAGTACTTC.